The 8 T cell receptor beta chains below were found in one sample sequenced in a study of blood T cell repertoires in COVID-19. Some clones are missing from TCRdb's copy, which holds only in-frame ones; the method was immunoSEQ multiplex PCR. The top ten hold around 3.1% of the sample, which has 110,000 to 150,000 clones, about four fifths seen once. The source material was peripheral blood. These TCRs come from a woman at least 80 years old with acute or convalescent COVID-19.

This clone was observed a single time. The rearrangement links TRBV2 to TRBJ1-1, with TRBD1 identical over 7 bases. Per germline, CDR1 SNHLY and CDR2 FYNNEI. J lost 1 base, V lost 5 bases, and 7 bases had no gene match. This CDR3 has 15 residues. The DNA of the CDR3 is TGTGCCAGCAGTCGCCAGGGGGTGGGGAACACTGAAGCTTTCTTT. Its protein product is CASSRQGVGNTEAFF.

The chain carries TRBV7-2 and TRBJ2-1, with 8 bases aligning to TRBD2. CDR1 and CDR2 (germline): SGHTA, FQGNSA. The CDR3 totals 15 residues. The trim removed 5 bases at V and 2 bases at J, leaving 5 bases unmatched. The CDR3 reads CASSRSGEPYNEQFF. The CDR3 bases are TGTGCCAGCAGCCGTAGCGGGGAACCCTACAATGAGCAGTTCTTC. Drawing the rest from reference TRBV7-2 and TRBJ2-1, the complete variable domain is GAGVSQSPSNKVTEKGKDVELRCDPISGHTALYWYRQSLGQGLEFLIYFQGNSAPDKSGLPSDRFSAERTGGSVSTLTIQRTQQEDSAVYLCASSRSGEPYNEQFFGPGTRLTVL.

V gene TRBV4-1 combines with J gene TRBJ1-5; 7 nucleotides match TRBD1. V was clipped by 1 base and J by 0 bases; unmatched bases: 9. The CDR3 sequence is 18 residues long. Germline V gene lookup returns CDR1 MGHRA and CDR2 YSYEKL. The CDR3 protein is CASSQVGTGQNSNQPQHF. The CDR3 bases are TGCGCCAGCAGCCAAGTAGGAACGGGACAGAATAGCAATCAGCCCCAGCATTTT.

CDR3 DNA: TGTGCCAGCAGCCAAGCAGGGGGCCCGAGTAGCTCCTATAATTCACCCCTCCACTTT. Translation: CASSQAGGPSSSYNSPLHF. The chain is built from TRBV4-2 and TRBJ1-6, with 8 bases lining up with TRBD1. J lost 0 bases, V lost 1 base, and 8 bases had no gene match. Germline V CDR1 and CDR2: LGHNA, YNFKEQ. The CDR3 totals 19 residues.

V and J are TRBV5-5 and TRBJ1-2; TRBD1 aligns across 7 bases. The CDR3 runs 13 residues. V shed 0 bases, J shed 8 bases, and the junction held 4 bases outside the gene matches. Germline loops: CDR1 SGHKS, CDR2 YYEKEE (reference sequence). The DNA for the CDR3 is TGTGCCAGCAGCTTGGAGGGGGCGGGCGGCTACACCTTC. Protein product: CASSLEGAGGYTF.

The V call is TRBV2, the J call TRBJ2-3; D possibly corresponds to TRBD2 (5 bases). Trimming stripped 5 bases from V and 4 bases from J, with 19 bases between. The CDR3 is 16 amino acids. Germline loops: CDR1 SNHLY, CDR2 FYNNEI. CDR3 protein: CASSFVALARADTQYF. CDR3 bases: TGTGCCAGCAGTTTCGTTGCTCTAGCAAGGGCAGATACGCAGTATTTT.

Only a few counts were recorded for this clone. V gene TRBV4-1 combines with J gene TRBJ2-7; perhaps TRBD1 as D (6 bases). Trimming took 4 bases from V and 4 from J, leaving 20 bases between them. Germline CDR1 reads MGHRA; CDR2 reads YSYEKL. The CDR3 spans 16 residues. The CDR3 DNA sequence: TGCGCCAGCAGCCGCGTAGAGACAGGAGCTGTATACGAGCAGTACTTC. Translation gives CASSRVETGAVYEQYF.

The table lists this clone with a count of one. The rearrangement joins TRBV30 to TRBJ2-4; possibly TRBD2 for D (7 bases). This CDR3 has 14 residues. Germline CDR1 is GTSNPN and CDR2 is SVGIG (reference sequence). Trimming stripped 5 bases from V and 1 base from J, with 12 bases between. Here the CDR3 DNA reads TGTGCCTGGGACGGGGGGCTTGCCAAAAACATTCAGTACTTC. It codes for CAWDGGLAKNIQYF.